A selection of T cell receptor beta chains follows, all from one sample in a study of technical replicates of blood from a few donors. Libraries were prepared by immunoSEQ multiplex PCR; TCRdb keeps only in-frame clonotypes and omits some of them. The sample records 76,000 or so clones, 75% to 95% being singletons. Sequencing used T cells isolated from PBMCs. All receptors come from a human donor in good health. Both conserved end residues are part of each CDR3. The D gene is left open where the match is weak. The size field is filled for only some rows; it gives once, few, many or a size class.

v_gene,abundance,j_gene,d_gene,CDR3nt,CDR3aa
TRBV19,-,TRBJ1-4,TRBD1,TGTGCCAGTAACATGGTGGCAGGGGGCGGAACAACTAATGAAAAACTGTTTTTT,CASNMVAGGGTTNEKLFF
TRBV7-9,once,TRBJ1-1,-,TGTGCCAGCAGCTTACCCCTGGGAGGGAGGGCTGAAGCTTTCTTT,CASSLPLGGRAEAFF
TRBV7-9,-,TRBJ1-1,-,TGTGCCAGCAGCTTAGGGGGACTTAGGATTACTGAAGCTTTCTTT,CASSLGGLRITEAFF
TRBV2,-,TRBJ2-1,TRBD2,TGTGCCAGCAGTGAAGGGGCTAGCGGTAATGAGCAGTTCTTC,CASSEGASGNEQFF
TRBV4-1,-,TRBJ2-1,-,TGCGCCAGCAGCCAAGTGGAGGGGCAGAATGAGCAGTTCTTC,CASSQVEGQNEQFF
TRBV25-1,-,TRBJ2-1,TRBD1,TGTGCCAGTCGGGACAGGGGGGCTAATGAGCAGTTCTTC,CASRDRGANEQFF
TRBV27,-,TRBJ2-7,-,TGTGCCAGCAGTTCAATCTCATCAGACAGGCTTTCCTACGAGCAGTACTTC,CASSSISSDRLSYEQYF
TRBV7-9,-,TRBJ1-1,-,TGTGCCAGCAGCTTAGTACGGGGAGGGAACACTGAAGCTTTCTTT,CASSLVRGGNTEAFF
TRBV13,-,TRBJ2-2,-,TGTGCCAGCAGCTTACGAGAGGCGGGGAACACCGGGGAGCTGTTTTTT,CASSLREAGNTGELFF
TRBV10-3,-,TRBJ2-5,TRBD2,TGTGCCATCAAGGCTAGCGGGAGTTTACAAGAGACCCAGTACTTC,CAIKASGSLQETQYF
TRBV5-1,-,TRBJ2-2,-,TGCGCCAGCAGCTATAACGGGGAGCTGTTTTTT,CASSYNGELFF
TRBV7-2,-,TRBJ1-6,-,TGTGCCAGCAGCTTATCTAGTTGGCAGAGACCTTCACCCCTCCACTTT,CASSLSSWQRPSPLHF